The clone carrying this T cell receptor (beta chain) was counted once. In terms of age and location, participants ranged from about 18 to 95 years and lived in about two dozen US areas. Cohort allocation depended upon clinical history that participants reported. The sample originates from a study of blood T cell repertoires in COVID-19. Authors' analysis steps: Reference gene primer amplification yielded estimated nucleated cell counts. Produced via immunoSEQ multiplex PCR; TCRdb's table is partial and in-frame only. V, J and clone size were drawn from that table, and D and trimming were deduced from the DNA. The table lists roughly 220,000 clones, 75% to 90% of them singletons, with approximately 3.4% in the top ten. Sequenced material: PBMCs or T cells enriched from blood (not recorded which). The clonotype was recovered from a woman aged 18-29 years in a cohort exposed to, infected with or recovered from COVID-19 (not recorded which).

Here the CDR3 DNA reads TGCGCCAGCAGCACAGATCCGGGACTAACAGCTACAGATACGCAGTATTTT. It specifies CASSTDPGLTATDTQYF. V and J are TRBV5-1 and TRBJ2-3; 7 nucleotides agree with TRBD2. The J segment lost 3 bases and the V segment lost 4 bases, leaving 14 bases of the junction unmatched. The CDR3 spans 17 residues. Germline CDR1 is SGHRS and CDR2 is YFSETQ.